This is a list of T cell receptor beta chains from one sample in a study of cytomegalovirus exposure and HLA in healthy donors. Profiling relied on immunoSEQ multiplex PCR, and the TCRdb table lists in-frame clones only, not all of them. This sample has 150,000 to 200,000 clones; approximately 72% occur once, and the top ten carry 1.3% to 1.5%. Sequenced input: PBMCs. The receptors come from a man in his forties or fifties in good health and CMV-seronegative. The CDR3 runs from the conserved cysteine through the conserved F or W. A D gene is named only where the DNA matches it firmly. Clone size is stated in some rows and not others, as once, few, many or a class when expanded.

J gene | D gene | CDR3 length | clone size | V gene | CDR3 protein | CDR3 DNA
TRBJ2-5 | - | 12 | - | TRBV10-3 | CAISATGETQYF | TGTGCCATCAGTGCTACCGGTGAGACCCAGTACTTC
TRBJ1-5 | TRBD1 | 13 | few | TRBV29-1 | CSVATGMGQPQHF | TGCAGCGTGGCGACAGGGATGGGGCAGCCCCAGCATTTT
TRBJ2-3 | TRBD1 | 15 | few | TRBV11-3 | CASSSRQGAGDTQYF | TGTGCCAGCAGCTCGCGACAGGGGGCGGGAGATACGCAGTATTTT
TRBJ2-7 | - | 12 | - | TRBV2 | CASSAVSYEQYF | TGTGCCAGCAGTGCAGTCTCCTACGAGCAGTACTTC
TRBJ1-3 | - | 15 | - | TRBV19 | CASSTKPASGNTIYF | TGTGCCAGTAGTACAAAGCCCGCCTCTGGAAACACCATATATTTT
TRBJ2-5 | TRBD1 | 12 | - | TRBV18 | CASRQGLETQYF | TGTGCTAGCAGACAGGGCTTGGAGACCCAGTACTTC
TRBJ1-3 | - | 15 | - | TRBV4-1 | CASSPWGVTGNTIYF | TGCGCCAGCAGCCCTTGGGGGGTGACTGGAAACACCATATATTTT
TRBJ2-5 | TRBD2 | 13 | few | TRBV2 | CASGRGTLETQYF | TGTGCCAGCGGGAGGGGCACTCTGGAGACCCAGTACTTC
TRBJ1-2 | TRBD1 | 12 | - | TRBV29-1 | CSGLTGTYGYTF | TGCAGCGGATTGACAGGGACCTATGGCTACACCTTC
TRBJ1-2 | TRBD1 | 14 | - | TRBV28 | CASSSPGQGAGYTF | TGTGCCAGCAGCTCGCCGGGACAGGGTGCGGGCTACACCTTC
TRBJ2-7 | TRBD1 | 17 | - | TRBV4-1 | CASSSRTGGFRSYEQYF | TGCGCCAGCAGCTCCCGGACAGGGGGCTTCCGCTCCTACGAGCAGTACTTC
TRBJ1-1 | - | 14 | few | TRBV6-1 | CASTQETRGAEAFF | TGTGCCAGCACCCAAGAGACCCGAGGAGCTGAAGCTTTCTTT
TRBJ2-6 | TRBD1 | 18 | - | TRBV5-1 | CASRLGTGGAGGANVLTF | TGCGCCAGCAGACTGGGGACAGGGGGCGCGGGAGGGGCCAACGTCCTGACTTTC
TRBJ2-7 | - | 13 | - | TRBV6-5 | CASSYSMPYEQYF | TGTGCCAGCAGTTACTCGATGCCCTACGAGCAGTACTTC
TRBJ2-7 | - | 12 | - | TRBV19 | CASRAGTYEQYF | TGTGCCAGTAGGGCGGGGACCTACGAGCAGTACTTC
TRBJ1-5 | TRBD1 | 15 | few | TRBV6-6 | CASSSTGVDNQPQHF | TGTGCCAGCAGTTCGACAGGGGTAGACAATCAGCCCCAGCATTTT